One sample yielded the 10 T cell receptor beta chains listed below, sequenced in a study of post-analysis software for immune sequencing data. These receptors lack a known antigen. Unique molecular identifiers were built into the TCR beta cDNA libraries. TCRdb analysed the PCR reads with MiXCR anew, one entry per CDR3 protein. The profile shows roughly 400,000 distinct CDR3 sequences, more than 30% of them singletons. Study outcomes and limitations: The study found TRBV5-6, TRBV5-1 and TRBV20-1 among five or six TRBV segments more frequent in patients than controls.

Sequencing was performed on blood. These receptor sequences come from a girl aged 2-9 years with multiple sclerosis.

V is TRBV5-1 and J is TRBJ2-1, with 8 bases identical to TRBD1. Germline assignment: CDR1 SGHRS and CDR2 YFSETQ. CDR3 length: 12 residues. After removal of 4 bases from V and 11 bases from J, the junction contained 5 bases not matched to a gene. CDR3 sequence reads: CASSAGQGKQFF. The CDR3 DNA is TGCGCCAGCAGCGCCGGACAGGGTAAGCAGTTCTTC.

The V call is TRBV7-3, the J call TRBJ2-3; 8 bases fit TRBD2. The germline V gene encodes CDR1 SGHTA and CDR2 FQGTGA. The CDR3 has 15 residues. Trimming at V came to 3 bases and at J to 5 bases, leaving 7 bases not matched to a gene. In DNA form, the CDR3 reads TGTGCCAGCAGCTTGAACGGGGGGGCCGGAGATACGCAGTATTTT. This codes for CASSLNGGAGDTQYF.

This clonotype turned up a few times. The chain carries TRBV6-5 and TRBJ1-2; D call uncertain. Germline CDR1 and CDR2: MNHEY and SVGAGI. V lost 4 bases, J lost 1 base, and 13 bases lay in between. The CDR3 length is 15 residues. CDR3 nucleotide sequence: TGTGCCAGCAGTTGGGATGGCGGACTTAACTATGGCTACACCTTC. Translation gives CASSWDGGLNYGYTF.

This chain connects TRBV20-1 to TRBJ2-3, with 10 bases fitting TRBD2. Germline lookup yields CDR1 DFQATT and CDR2 SNEGSKA (reference sequence). The J segment lost 4 bases and the V segment lost 2 bases, leaving 6 bases of the junction unmatched. This CDR3 has 15 residues. The CDR3 sequence is CSARQTSGVSDTQYF. DNA of the CDR3: TGCAGTGCTAGACAAACTAGCGGGGTATCAGATACGCAGTATTTT.

This clonotype has a handful of counts. The chain uses TRBV20-1 and TRBJ2-7, with D unclear. Trimming left V 5 bases short and J 2 bases short, with 16 bases between. Germline V gives CDR1 DFQATT, CDR2 SNEGSKA (reference sequence). This CDR3 has 14 residues. This chain's CDR3 is CSALPLSETYEQYF. In nucleotides, the CDR3 is TGCAGTGCTTTGCCCCTGAGCGAAACCTACGAGCAGTACTTC.

V and J are TRBV6-5 and TRBJ2-5, with unresolved D. CDR3 length equals 15 residues. Germline-derived CDR1 and CDR2 are MNHEY and SVGAGI. Trimming removed 5 bases at V and 1 base at J, with 14 bases between. CDR3 residues: CASSTGYGFQETQYF. The CDR3 DNA reads TGTGCCAGCAGTACCGGATATGGGTTCCAAGAGACCCAGTACTTC.

The genes are TRBV19 and TRBJ1-5; 10 bases are shared with TRBD1. V was pared by 4 bases and J by 7 bases, with 10 bases of the junction left unmatched. The CDR3 runs to 16 residues. Germline CDR1 is LNHDA and CDR2 is SQIVND (reference sequence). The CDR3 is CASSRPGQGMIQPQHF. DNA for the CDR3: TGTGCCAGTAGTAGGCCGGGACAGGGGATGATCCAGCCCCAGCATTTT.

This clonotype was found a few times. This rearrangement joins TRBV25-1 to TRBJ2-4; possible D gene TRBD2, 6 bases. This CDR3 comprises 16 residues. Germline CDR1 reads MGHDK; CDR2 reads SYGVNS. V lost 8 bases and J 0 bases, leaving 17 bases between the germline ends. DNA of the CDR3: TGTGCCAGCCCCGAGCATGGAGGGGTAGCCAAAAACATTCAGTACTTC. Translation gives CASPEHGGVAKNIQYF.

The chain combines TRBV28 with TRBJ1-1, with unresolved D. In germline, CDR1 is MDHEN, CDR2 SYDVKM. The CDR3 sequence is 14 residues long. V gave up 6 bases and J gave up 1 base, with 12 bases separating them. The CDR3 nucleotides read TGTGCCAGCAGCAAACTCGTCAAGAACACTGAAGCTTTCTTT. Encoded protein: CASSKLVKNTEAFF.

The V call is TRBV7-2, the J call TRBJ2-1, with a tentative D call TRBD2 (6 bases). Deletions cut 5 bases from V and 2 bases from J, with 13 bases between. Germline V gene sequence: CDR1 SGHTA, CDR2 FQGNSA. This CDR3 comprises 15 residues. The CDR3: CASSQSGGTYNEQFF. CDR3 bases: TGTGCCAGCAGCCAGTCCGGAGGGACCTACAATGAGCAGTTCTTC. The complete variable domain, with remaining parts taken from reference TRBV7-2 and TRBJ2-1, reads GAGVSQSPSNKVTEKGKDVELRCDPISGHTALYWYRQSLGQGLEFLIYFQGNSAPDKSGLPSDRFSAERTGGSVSTLTIQRTQQEDSAVYLCASSQSGGTYNEQFFGPGTRLTVL.